This T cell receptor (beta chain) appears in the sequencing data of a study of shared clonotypes between healthy human individuals. Study details: The cohort had a couple of women and a few men, ages 18 to 49.

Measured with immunoSEQ multiplex PCR; TCRdb has only the in-frame clones, and not every one. The data contain 95,000 to 120,000 clones, around two thirds of them singletons. The CDR3 covers 12 residues. CDR1 is MGHRA, CDR2 YSYEKL, per germline. The V gene lost 4 bases and the J gene lost 5 bases, with 9 bases spanning the gap. The clonotype was recovered from a woman younger than 45 in good health. The chain joins TRBV4-1 to TRBJ2-7; D is unresolved. The specimen was memory CD8+ T cells sorted from blood. As for subset: CD45RO+ cells pooled with CCR7-negative TemRA cells. The CDR3 sequence: CASSPPGDEQYF. The CDR3 nucleotides are TGCGCCAGCAGCCCCCCCGGTGACGAGCAGTACTTC.